This is a list of T cell receptor beta chains from one sample in a study of cytomegalovirus exposure and HLA in healthy donors. The assay was immunoSEQ multiplex PCR, and TCRdb's table has in-frame clones only and misses some. The sample lists about 160,000 clones, 80% occurring once. The sequencing sample was made of PBMCs. These TCRs come from a man aged 25-45 years in good health and CMV-seronegative. Both conserved end residues are part of each CDR3. D genes are given only for firm matches. Clone size, where shown, is once, few, many, or a class for clones that have expanded.

v_call	j_call	d_call	clone_size	cdr3_nt	cdr3_aa
TRBV4-1	TRBJ2-7	TRBD2	few	TGCGCCAGCAGCCAAGACCGGGGGGGGAGCTCCTACGAGCAGTACTTC	CASSQDRGGSSYEQYF
TRBV4-2	TRBJ1-2	-	-	TGTGCCAGCAGCCCTTTTGCGGGGTACTCGCGATCCGATGCTAATTTCGGGAACTATGGCTACACCTTC	CASSPFAGYSRSDANFGNYGYTF
TRBV6-6	TRBJ2-2	TRBD1	-	TGTGCCAGCAGCCCCAGGGGGCTGTACACCGGGGAGCTGTTTTTT	CASSPRGLYTGELFF
TRBV7-2	TRBJ2-7	-	-	TGTGCCAGCAGCCCTTGGACAGACTACGAGCAGTACTTC	CASSPWTDYEQYF
TRBV7-9	TRBJ1-2	TRBD1	once	TGTGCCAGCAGCTTATTGCTTACCGGGACAGGGTCAGGCGGTGGCTACACCTTC	CASSLLLTGTGSGGGYTF
TRBV7-9	TRBJ2-7	-	few	TGTGCCAGCAGCTTTCCCGGGCAGGGCCTCGAATACTTC	CASSFPGQGLEYF
TRBV5-1	TRBJ1-1	-	-	TGCGCCAGCAGCCCGGACCCGCGGCAGGGGTCGATCAGGAACACTGAAGCTTTCTTT	CASSPDPRQGSIRNTEAFF
TRBV27	TRBJ1-5	TRBD1	-	TGTGCCAGCAGTAGGGCAGGGGGTTTCAATCAGCCCCAGCATTTT	CASSRAGGFNQPQHF
TRBV6-5	TRBJ2-2	TRBD1	-	TGTGCCAGCAGTTACTCGTACAGGGGCACCGGGGAGCTGTTTTTT	CASSYSYRGTGELFF
TRBV27	TRBJ2-7	TRBD2	once	TGTGCCAGCAGTTCCGCGGTTGGGCGCGGGAGAGGTCAGTACTTC	CASSSAVGRGRGQYF
TRBV25-1	TRBJ2-2	-	-	TGTGCCAGCAGGGCAGTTAACACCGGGGAGCTGTTTTTT	CASRAVNTGELFF
TRBV18	TRBJ1-5	-	-	TGTGCCAGCTCACCACCAGGGGATCAGCCCCAGCATTTT	CASSPPGDQPQHF
TRBV9	TRBJ1-2	-	-	TGTGCCAGCAGCAGCCAGGGAAGGGGATATGGCTACACCTTC	CASSSQGRGYGYTF
TRBV11-3	TRBJ1-1	TRBD1	-	TGTGCCAGCAGCCGAGGGACAGCGAACACTGAAGCTTTCTTT	CASSRGTANTEAFF
TRBV5-1	TRBJ2-3	TRBD2	-	TGCGCCAGCTCGGAGAGACTAGCGGGAGTTACGGATACGCAGTATTTT	CASSERLAGVTDTQYF
TRBV6-6	TRBJ2-7	TRBD1	few	TGTGCCAGCAGTACTTTAGACAGGGGGGTAGGGGAGCAGTACTTC	CASSTLDRGVGEQYF